This TCR beta chain is drawn from a study of blood T cell repertoires in COVID-19. This clone was seen just once. In the original workflow: Cell counts per sample came from amplifying reference gene primers. TCRdb's copy holds only in-frame clones and misses some; the assay was immunoSEQ multiplex PCR. V, J and clone size reflect that table, while D and trimming were determined from the DNA. The data show approximately 100,000 clones, roughly 80% seen once. The V end lost 0 bases, the J end lost 5 bases, and 5 bases lay between the germline ends. This CDR3 has 13 residues. This receptor was taken from a man aged 55 to 70 with acute or convalescent COVID-19. The sample comprised peripheral blood. The chain couples TRBV12-3 or TRBV12-4 to TRBJ1-5; D unclear. The CDR3 DNA follows: TGTGCCAGCAGTTTAGCCCCAGATCAGCCCCAGCATTTT. Translating it yields CASSLAPDQPQHF.